The entry below gives a single T cell receptor (beta chain) sequence along with its context. The target antigen is unknown. Profiling of TCR beta VDJ combinations and CDR3 sequences used genomic DNA as template. TCRdb itself ran the reads through MiXCR, one entry per CDR3 protein. The repertoire holds about 98,000 distinct CDR3 sequences, with around 62% as singletons. These data belong to a study of CD8+CD57+ T cells in acquired aplastic anemia. Study-wide context: Sorted CD4+ and CD8+ cells yielded DNA averaging about 2.9 ug.

Findings and caveats of the study: For CD8+ Simpson's diversity, patients and controls showed no significant difference.

The patients chosen for sequencing had shown expansion of CD8+CD57+ cells (detected by flow cytometry). The germline gives CDR1 SQVTM, CDR2 ANQGSEA. The CDR3 consists of 13 residues. V shed 6 bases, J shed 7 bases, and the junction held 7 bases outside the gene matches. Sequencing was carried out using sorted CD4+, CD8+, or CD8+CD57+ T cells (not recorded which) from PBMCs. J is TRBJ1-1 and V is TRBV29-1, with 11 bases that match TRBD1. The sequence derives from a human donor with aplastic anemia. The CDR3 spells CSVRDRGAGEAFF. The DNA of the CDR3 is TGCAGCGTCAGGGACAGGGGGGCGGGTGAAGCTTTCTTT.